These T cell receptor beta chains were read from a single sample in a study of response to subunit inactivated influenza vaccine. One entry per CDR3 protein results from TCRdb running MiXCR on the RT-PCR reads. Of under 850,000 distinct CDR3 sequences in the sample, approximately 18% were seen once. Source: PBMCs from blood, taken more than 4 days after vaccination. The receptors here all came from a man in his forties or fifties who received an inactivated influenza vaccine. The CDR3 runs from the conserved cysteine through the conserved F or W. The order of the fields is CDR3 DNA, CDR3 protein, D gene, J gene, V gene, clone size. D genes are given only for firm matches. Size is omitted from some rows. Given values are once, few, many or a class for expanded clones.

TGCAGCGGGCTTGGTGGCAGGGGGACTGAAGCTTTCTTT | CSGLGGRGTEAFF | TRBD1 | TRBJ1-1 | TRBV29-1 | many
TGTGCCAGCAGCAGCCTCTTAAACGGACAGGGCGGGGGGGTGAACACTGAAGCTTTCTTT | CASSSLLNGQGGGVNTEAFF | TRBD1 | TRBJ1-1 | TRBV6-2/TRBV6-3 | .
TGTGCCAGCAGTCAGGGATTGGTCACTGAAGCTTTCTTT | CASSQGLVTEAFF | . | TRBJ1-1 | TRBV25-1 | few
TGCAGTGCTAGAGATTCGGGGCTAGGAGCATTCAATTCACCCCTCCACTTT | CSARDSGLGAFNSPLHF | . | TRBJ1-6 | TRBV20-1 | few
TGCAGTGCTCTATACGGGGGACACTCCTACGAGCAGTACTTC | CSALYGGHSYEQYF | . | TRBJ2-7 | TRBV20-1 | .
TGCGCCAGCAGCTTGAATACAGGGGGCGGCGATGGCTACACCTTC | CASSLNTGGGDGYTF | TRBD1 | TRBJ1-2 | TRBV5-1 | .
TGCAGCGTTGATACCGGGACGGGCTCCTACGAGCAGTACTTC | CSVDTGTGSYEQYF | . | TRBJ2-7 | TRBV29-1 | many
TGTGCCAGCAGCCCATTCTCTTCTGGACAGGGGAAGAGGAACACTGAAGCTTTCTTT | CASSPFSSGQGKRNTEAFF | TRBD1 | TRBJ1-1 | TRBV11-1 | many
TGTGCCAGCAGTTTAACGGGATCGGGAACTGAAGCTTTCTTT | CASSLTGSGTEAFF | . | TRBJ1-1 | TRBV5-1 | many
TGTGCCAGCAGAAAGGTAGAAGGGAACACTGAAGCTTTCTTT | CASRKVEGNTEAFF | . | TRBJ1-1 | TRBV12-3/TRBV12-4 | many
TGCAGTGCTAGCCGGGACAGGTACAATCAGCCCCAGCATTTT | CSASRDRYNQPQHF | TRBD1 | TRBJ1-5 | TRBV20-1 | few
TGTGCTAGCAGCCCAGGTGAAGGTCAAGAGACCCAGTACTTC | CASSPGEGQETQYF | . | TRBJ2-5 | TRBV7-7 | few
TGTGCCAGCAGTCCCGGGACTAGTTTCCCACAAGAGACCCAGTACTTC | CASSPGTSFPQETQYF | TRBD2 | TRBJ2-5 | TRBV6-1 | .
TGTGCCAGCAGAAACAGGGCGACCTACGAGCAGTACTTC | CASRNRATYEQYF | . | TRBJ2-7 | TRBV2 | few
TGCGCCAGCACCCTGGAGGGGCGGGAATACAATGAGCAGTTCTTC | CASTLEGREYNEQFF | . | TRBJ2-1 | TRBV5-1 | .
TGCGCCAGCAGCTTGGAAATAACCTATGGCTACACCTTC | CASSLEITYGYTF | . | TRBJ1-2 | TRBV5-1 | .
TGTGCCAGCAGCTTCGGGCCAGACACAGATACGCAGTATTTT | CASSFGPDTDTQYF | . | TRBJ2-3 | TRBV7-2 | many
TGTGCCAGCAGTTTCGGGGGGTACACTGAAGCTTTCTTT | CASSFGGYTEAFF | . | TRBJ1-1 | TRBV12-3/TRBV12-4 | many
TGTGCCAGCAGCTTAGTCCCCGGGGGGAGGGGAGATACGCAGTATTTT | CASSLVPGGRGDTQYF | TRBD2 | TRBJ2-3 | TRBV7-2 | .
TGTGCCAGCAGTGCCCAACTAGCGGGTCCAACCACTGAGCAGTTCTTC | CASSAQLAGPTTEQFF | TRBD2 | TRBJ2-1 | TRBV12-3/TRBV12-4 | few
TGTGCCAGCAACCCGGGGTCAAACACCGGGAAGCTGTTTTTT | CASNPGSNTGKLFF | . | TRBJ2-2 | TRBV12-3/TRBV12-4 | .
TGCAGTGCTATTCCCGCGTCTTCGGGTGGGGAGACCCAGTACTTC | CSAIPASSGGETQYF | . | TRBJ2-5 | TRBV20-1 | few
TGTGCCAGCAGCTTTGGGCCGGGACAGGGAGTTGAAAAACTGTTTTTT | CASSFGPGQGVEKLFF | TRBD1 | TRBJ1-4 | TRBV7-9 | few
TGTGCCAGCAGTCACCGGGACAGCCGGGGCTACGAGCAGTACTTC | CASSHRDSRGYEQYF | TRBD1 | TRBJ2-7 | TRBV6-2/TRBV6-3 | few
TGTGCCACCAGCGGCGGCGGGACACTGCAAGAGACCCAGTACTTC | CATSGGGTLQETQYF | . | TRBJ2-5 | TRBV15 | .
TGTGCTAGCAGCTTAGTGGCGAGCTCCTACAATGAGCAGTTCTTC | CASSLVASSYNEQFF | . | TRBJ2-1 | TRBV7-7 | many
TGTGCCAGCAGCCGCATCCCCGGGACAGGGATTTGGGAGCAGTACTTC | CASSRIPGTGIWEQYF | TRBD1 | TRBJ2-7 | TRBV14 | few
TGTGCCATCAGTGAGGGCCTACTAGCGCTGGACGAGCAGTACTTC | CAISEGLLALDEQYF | TRBD2 | TRBJ2-7 | TRBV10-3 | .
TGTGCCAGCAGCTCCGGGACACAGGATAATTTT | CASSSGTQDNF | . | TRBJ2-3 | TRBV12-3/TRBV12-4 | .
TGCGCCAGCAGCCAAGATTATTACCTAAGCTCCTACAATGAGCAGTTCTTC | CASSQDYYLSSYNEQFF | . | TRBJ2-1 | TRBV4-3 | .
TGTGCCAGCCAAGGTGGAACCCACGAGCAGTACTTC | CASQGGTHEQYF | . | TRBJ2-7 | TRBV5-4 | many